These T cell receptor beta chains were read from a single sample in a study of blood T cell repertoires in COVID-19. Sequencing was performed with immunoSEQ multiplex PCR; in TCRdb, only in-frame clones are kept and a portion is missing. Of roughly 280,000 clones listed, roughly nine tenths are singletons. Sequencing input: PBMCs or T cells enriched from blood (not recorded which). Every receptor here comes from a woman between 45 and 65 years old who had recovered from COVID-19. CDR3s include the opening cysteine and the closing phenylalanine or tryptophan. Each record gives: CDR3 length, J gene, clone size, V gene, D gene, CDR3 protein, CDR3 DNA. A D gene is named only where the DNA matches it firmly. Clone size is given for some rows only: seen once, a few or many times, or a class if the clone is expanded.

16 TRBJ2-1 once TRBV7-2 TRBD2 CASSLVLAGGRNEQFF TGTGCCAGCAGCTTAGTGTTAGCGGGAGGGAGAAATGAGCAGTTCTTC
15 TRBJ2-7 . TRBV6-5 . CASSYSTADTYEQYF TGTGCCAGCAGTTACTCGACGGCGGATACCTACGAGCAGTACTTC
18 TRBJ1-5 . TRBV9 . CASSVVGLQDNSNQPQHF TGTGCCAGCAGCGTAGTAGGTCTACAGGACAATAGCAATCAGCCCCAGCATTTT
15 TRBJ1-1 . TRBV4-2 . CASSQENRAQTEAFF TGTGCCAGCAGCCAAGAAAACAGGGCGCAGACTGAAGCTTTCTTT
16 TRBJ1-2 . TRBV5-6 . CASSPEKRGDLSGYTF TGTGCCAGCAGCCCTGAGAAGCGGGGGGATTTGTCTGGCTACACCTTC
15 TRBJ2-5 . TRBV7-9 TRBD2 CASSLAGTSGKTQYF TGTGCCAGCAGCTTAGCCGGGACTAGCGGAAAGACCCAGTACTTC
16 TRBJ2-1 . TRBV4-3 TRBD2 CASSQDMTSGRDEQFF TGCGCCAGCAGCCAAGATATGACTAGCGGGAGAGATGAGCAGTTCTTC
15 TRBJ2-7 . TRBV27 TRBD1 CASRRDRASSYEQYF TGTGCCAGCAGGCGGGACAGGGCAAGCTCCTACGAGCAGTACTTC
14 TRBJ2-2 few TRBV20-1 . CSASTVPNTGELFF TGCAGTGCTAGTACAGTACCGAACACCGGGGAGCTGTTTTTT
15 TRBJ1-4 . TRBV11-2 TRBD1 CASSFTGGEGEKLFF TGTGCCAGCAGCTTTACAGGGGGCGAGGGTGAAAAACTGTTTTTT
15 TRBJ2-7 once TRBV5-6 TRBD2 CASQISGRAPYEQYF TGTGCCAGTCAGATTAGCGGGAGAGCACCCTACGAGCAGTACTTC
16 TRBJ1-2 . TRBV7-2 . CASSLLNPGPAGGYTF TGTGCCAGCAGCTTATTAAACCCGGGGCCTGCGGGAGGCTACACCTTC
15 TRBJ2-2 . TRBV5-1 TRBD2 CASRGLAGNTGELFF TGCGCCAGCAGGGGACTAGCGGGGAACACCGGGGAGCTGTTTTTT
14 TRBJ1-2 . TRBV6-1 . CASSEFAFNYGYTF TGTGCCAGCAGTGAATTTGCGTTTAACTATGGCTACACCTTC
13 TRBJ1-2 once TRBV5-4 . CASSKDSLYGYTF TGTGCCAGCAGCAAGGACAGCCTCTATGGCTACACCTTC
15 TRBJ2-7 few TRBV7-2 TRBD2 CASSLGASGVYEQYF TGTGCCAGCAGCTTGGGGGCTAGCGGGGTATACGAGCAGTACTTC
15 TRBJ2-1 . TRBV19 . CASSIGQVMGDEQFF TGTGCCAGTAGTATAGGACAGGTCATGGGCGATGAGCAGTTCTTC
16 TRBJ2-1 . TRBV5-1 . CASSLVATEPHNEQFF TGCGCCAGCAGCTTGGTAGCGACGGAACCCCACAATGAGCAGTTCTTC
14 TRBJ2-7 . TRBV6-5 TRBD2 CASSYQAGDYEQYF TGTGCCAGCAGTTATCAGGCGGGGGACTACGAGCAGTACTTC
13 TRBJ2-3 . TRBV18 . CASSQTSTDTQYF TGTGCCAGCTCACAAACTAGCACAGATACGCAGTATTTT
16 TRBJ2-1 . TRBV9 TRBD2 CASSGTSGSSYNEQFF TGTGCCAGCAGCGGGACTAGCGGGAGCTCCTACAATGAGCAGTTCTTC
17 TRBJ1-5 . TRBV27 TRBD1 CASKPRTGQLSNQPQHF TGTGCCAGCAAACCGCGGACAGGGCAGTTAAGCAATCAGCCCCAGCATTTT
16 TRBJ2-7 . TRBV4-1 TRBD2 CASSQDRSGLVYEQYF TGCGCCAGCAGCCAAGATCGGTCAGGACTAGTCTACGAGCAGTACTTC
13 TRBJ1-2 . TRBV28 . CASKTGLGVGYTF TGTGCCAGCAAAACTGGACTGGGCGTTGGCTACACCTTC
17 TRBJ2-1 few TRBV27 TRBD2 CASSPTTSGRASDEQFF TGTGCCAGCAGTCCTACGACTAGCGGGAGGGCATCCGATGAGCAGTTCTTC
13 TRBJ1-2 . TRBV7-9 . CASSLTGHYGYTF TGTGCCAGCAGCCTAACAGGGCACTATGGCTACACCTTC
14 TRBJ2-7 . TRBV5-1 . CASSLGLDTYEQYF TGCGCCAGCAGCTTGGGACTCGATACCTACGAGCAGTACTTC
13 TRBJ1-6 . TRBV16 . CASSGQSNSPLHF TGTGCCAGCAGCGGACAGTCCAATTCACCCCTCCACTTT
15 TRBJ2-7 . TRBV2 . CASKLGDQLHVEQYF TGTGCCAGCAAATTAGGAGACCAACTACATGTCGAGCAGTACTTC
16 TRBJ2-1 . TRBV9 . CASSVVGGNGYNEQFF TGTGCCAGCAGCGTAGTTGGCGGGAACGGTTACAATGAGCAGTTCTTC
14 TRBJ1-6 . TRBV30 . CAWSVLSGDSPLHF TGTGCCTGGAGCGTTCTTTCAGGGGATTCACCCCTCCACTTT
18 TRBJ1-4 few TRBV27 . CASSLTGLSGATNEKLFF TGTGCCAGCAGCCTAACAGGGCTTAGTGGGGCAACTAATGAAAAACTGTTTTTT
15 TRBJ2-3 few TRBV14 TRBD2 CASSLGLTRTDTQYF TGTGCCAGCAGCCTGGGACTAACTCGCACAGATACGCAGTATTTT
15 TRBJ2-5 . TRBV4-3 TRBD1 CASSQVGTGQETQYF TGCGCCAGCAGCCAAGTGGGGACAGGGCAAGAGACCCAGTACTTC
13 TRBJ1-1 . TRBV7-2 . CASSSQSNTEAFF TGTGCCAGCAGCTCGCAGTCGAACACTGAAGCTTTCTTT
14 TRBJ1-5 . TRBV28 . CASSAGGGVQPQHF TGTGCCAGCAGTGCAGGCGGAGGGGTTCAGCCCCAGCATTTT
15 TRBJ1-5 . TRBV6-2/TRBV6-3 TRBD1 CASSYAAGGNQPQHF TGTGCCAGCAGTTACGCGGCAGGGGGAAATCAGCCCCAGCATTTT
16 TRBJ2-3 . TRBV24-1 TRBD1 CATSDSKGARTDTQYF TGTGCCACCAGTGATTCGAAGGGGGCGCGAACAGATACGCAGTATTTT
15 TRBJ2-7 . TRBV27 . CASSLSRVAPDEQYF TGTGCCAGCAGTTTATCGAGGGTAGCGCCAGACGAGCAGTACTTC
17 TRBJ1-4 . TRBV18 . CASSPQRQRSTNEKLFF TGTGCCAGCTCACCACAGAGGCAAAGATCAACTAATGAAAAACTGTTTTTT
17 TRBJ2-3 . TRBV4-3 . CASSQDNYPGVTDTQYF TGCGCCAGCAGCCAAGATAATTACCCGGGAGTGACAGATACGCAGTATTTT
15 TRBJ1-1 . TRBV7-3 . CASSPRAGRTTEAFF TGTGCCAGCAGCCCCCGAGCAGGGCGGACCACTGAAGCTTTCTTT
18 TRBJ1-1 . TRBV16 . CASSLFPRGPEGSTEAFF TGTGCCAGCAGCCTATTCCCCAGAGGGCCGGAGGGGTCCACTGAAGCTTTCTTT
15 TRBJ2-5 once TRBV7-9 . CASSPRGGQRETQYF TGTGCCAGCAGCCCAAGGGGCGGACAGCGAGAGACCCAGTACTTC
16 TRBJ1-2 . TRBV6-2/TRBV6-3 TRBD1 CASTPAAGQGFYGYTF TGTGCCAGCACCCCCGCCGCGGGACAGGGGTTCTATGGCTACACCTTC
12 TRBJ1-1 . TRBV28 . CASSFRGHEAFF TGTGCCAGCAGTTTTCGTGGACATGAAGCTTTCTTT
16 TRBJ2-1 . TRBV9 TRBD2 CASSVGTSGAYNEQFF TGTGCCAGCAGCGTAGGAACTAGCGGGGCCTACAATGAGCAGTTCTTC
13 TRBJ2-5 once TRBV6-5 . CASSYRRQETQYF TGTGCCAGCAGTTATCGTAGACAAGAGACCCAGTACTTC
15 TRBJ2-7 . TRBV29-1 TRBD1 CSVGLTGYVGYEQYF TGCAGCGTTGGGTTGACAGGGTACGTTGGCTACGAGCAGTACTTC
14 TRBJ1-3 . TRBV28 . CASSRSGSGNTIYF TGTGCCAGCAGCCGGTCCGGGAGCGGGAACACCATATATTTT
13 TRBJ1-5 . TRBV30 . CAWSQGSGQPQHF TGTGCCTGGAGTCAGGGATCGGGTCAGCCCCAGCATTTT
16 TRBJ2-4 few TRBV19 TRBD1 CASSKPGQLAKNIQYF TGTGCCAGTAGTAAGCCGGGACAGCTAGCCAAAAACATTCAGTACTTC
15 TRBJ2-2 . TRBV24-1 . CATSDWKGLVGELFF TGTGCCACCAGTGATTGGAAAGGACTCGTCGGGGAGCTGTTTTTT